The clone carrying this T cell receptor (beta chain) appeared many times. Unique molecular identifiers were used to barcode this TCRbeta library. One entry per CDR3 protein, called by TCRdb with MiXCR from the PCR reads. In the table there are hundreds of thousands of distinct CDR3 sequences, 15% to 20% of which are singletons. Germline V CDR1 and CDR2: PRHDT, FYEKMQ (reference sequence). This CDR3 is built from 13 residues. The ends were cut back, 5 bases at V and 9 bases at J, with 14 bases in the middle. This entry comes from a study of T-cell reconstitution after alpha-beta-depleted transplantation in children.

The J gene is TRBJ2-1, the V gene TRBV13; tentative D call: TRBD2 (6 bases). Sequenced material: PBMCs from the stem cell graft donor, taken from the stem cell graft. The receptor was derived from a human donor who donated a stem cell graft to a child with acute myeloid leukemia. DNA for the CDR3: TGTGCCAGCAGCCCACGGGGGTATGGTGAGCAGTTCTTC. Amino acid sequence: CASSPRGYGEQFF.